This TCR beta chain was retrieved from a study of CD8+ T cells in alopecia areata. Treatment meaning: oral pan-JAK inhibitor, 5-10 mg twice daily. In each case, RNA was isolated and then reverse transcribed into cDNA as the sequencing template. Repertoires were generated with immunoSEQ multiplex PCR, while TCRdb's copy carries only in-frame clones and drops some. The sample includes 150,000 to 250,000 clones, 58% of them seen just once. This clonotype was obtained from a human donor with alopecia areata. The source material was CD4+ T cells sorted from blood, sampled at week 24, from a patient treated with tofacitinib.

CDR3 protein: CASRQGQGGDTQYF. Written as DNA, the CDR3 is TGCGCCAGCAGACAGGGACAGGGCGGGGATACGCAGTATTTT. The J gene is TRBJ2-3, the V gene TRBV5-1; 9 nucleotides match TRBD1. V lost 5 bases, J lost 6 bases, and 7 bases stayed unmatched. This CDR3 is 14 amino acids long. Per the germline V gene, CDR1 is SGHRS and CDR2 is YFSETQ.